This T cell receptor (beta chain) was profiled in a study of blood T cells in healthy people across ages. The germline V gene encodes CDR1 SGHTA and CDR2 FQGNSA. The CDR3 totals 15 residues. The second PCR ran about 6 to 11 cycles with a sample-barcoded 5' primer and J-beta primers. One entry per CDR3 protein, called by TCRdb with MiXCR from the 5' RACE reads. Of about 1 million distinct CDR3 sequences listed, under 30% are singletons. This clonotype was picked up a small number of times. These data were likewise used in another study, on T cells of mothers and their children.

The sequenced material came from blood. The source is a girl between 2 and 10 years old in good health. The V call is TRBV7-2, the J call TRBJ2-5, with 7 bases identical to TRBD2. The tail of the sequence fits TRBJ2-1 better, so the J call may be wrong. CDR3 protein: CASSLSGRAGNEQFF. CDR3 DNA: TGTGCCAGCAGCTTATCTGGGAGAGCGGGGAATGAGCAGTTCTTC.